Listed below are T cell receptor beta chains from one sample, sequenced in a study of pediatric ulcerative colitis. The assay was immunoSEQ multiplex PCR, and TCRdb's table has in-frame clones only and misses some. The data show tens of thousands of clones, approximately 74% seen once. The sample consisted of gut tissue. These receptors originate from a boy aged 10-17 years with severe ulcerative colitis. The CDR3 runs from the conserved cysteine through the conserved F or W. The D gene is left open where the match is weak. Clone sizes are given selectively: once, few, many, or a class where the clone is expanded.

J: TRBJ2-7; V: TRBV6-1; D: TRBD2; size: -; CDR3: CASFSGGEQYF; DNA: TGTGCCAGCTTTTCGGGGGGGGAGCAGTACTTC
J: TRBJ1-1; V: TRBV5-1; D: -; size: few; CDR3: CASSLGAEAFF; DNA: TGCGCCAGCAGCTTGGGGGCTGAAGCTTTCTTT
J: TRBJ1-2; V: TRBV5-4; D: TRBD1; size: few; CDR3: CASSAGDSAYGYTF; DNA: TGTGCCAGCAGCGCCGGGGACAGCGCCTATGGCTACACCTTC
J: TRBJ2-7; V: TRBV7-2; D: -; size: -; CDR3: CASSDTSSSSYEQYF; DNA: TGTGCCAGCAGCGACACTAGCAGCAGCTCCTACGAGCAGTACTTC
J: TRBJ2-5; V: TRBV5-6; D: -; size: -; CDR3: CASSLRTTRSETQYF; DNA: TGTGCCAGCAGTCTGCGGACAACCCGATCGGAGACCCAGTACTTC
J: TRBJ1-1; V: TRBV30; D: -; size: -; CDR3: CAWALPGGWTEAFF; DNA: TGTGCCTGGGCCCTCCCTGGGGGCTGGACTGAAGCTTTCTTT
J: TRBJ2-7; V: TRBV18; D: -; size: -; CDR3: CASSPGGGEQYF; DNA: TGTGCCAGCTCACCAGGTGGCGGGGAGCAGTACTTC
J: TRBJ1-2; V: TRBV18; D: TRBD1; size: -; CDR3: CASSPGQVGPYGYTF; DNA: TGTGCCAGCTCACCGGGACAGGTGGGACCCTATGGCTACACCTTC
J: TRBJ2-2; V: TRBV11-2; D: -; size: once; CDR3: CASSLRGGELFF; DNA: TGTGCCAGCAGCTTACGGGGCGGGGAGCTGTTTTTT
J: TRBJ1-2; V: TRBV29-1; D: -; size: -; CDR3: CSVNGRFGGYTF; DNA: TGCAGCGTCAATGGACGGTTCGGTGGCTACACCTTC
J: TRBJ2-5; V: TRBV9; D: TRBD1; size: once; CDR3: CASSGRQGQETQYF; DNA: TGTGCCAGCAGCGGCAGACAGGGCCAAGAGACCCAGTACTTC
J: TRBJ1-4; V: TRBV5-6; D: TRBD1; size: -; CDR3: CASSRQGIAEKLFF; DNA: TGTGCCAGCAGCCGACAGGGAATAGCGGAAAAACTGTTTTTT
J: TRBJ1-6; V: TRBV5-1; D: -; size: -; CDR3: CASSIETASGNSPLHF; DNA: TGCGCCAGCAGCATAGAGACAGCCTCGGGTAATTCACCCCTCCACTTT
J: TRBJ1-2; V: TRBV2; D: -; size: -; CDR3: CASSSIGPDGYTF; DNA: TGTGCCAGCTCTTCGATCGGGCCGGACGGCTACACCTTC
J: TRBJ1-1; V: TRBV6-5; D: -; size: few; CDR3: CASSLQGKNTEAFF; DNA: TGTGCCAGCAGTTTACAGGGCAAGAACACTGAAGCTTTCTTT
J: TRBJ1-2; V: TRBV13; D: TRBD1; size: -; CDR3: CASSLGDRGNYGYTF; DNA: TGTGCCAGCAGCTTAGGGGACAGGGGGAACTATGGCTACACCTTC
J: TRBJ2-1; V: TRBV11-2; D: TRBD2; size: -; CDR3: CASSRTSGGRNEQFF; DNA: TGTGCCAGCAGCCGGACTAGCGGGGGCAGGAATGAGCAGTTCTTC
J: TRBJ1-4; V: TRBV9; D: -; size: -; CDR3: CASSVGYNEKLFF; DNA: TGTGCCAGCAGCGTAGGGTATAATGAAAAACTGTTTTTT
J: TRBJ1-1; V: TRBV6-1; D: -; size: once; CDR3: CASSYRFEAFF; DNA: TGTGCCAGCAGTTACAGATTTGAAGCTTTCTTT
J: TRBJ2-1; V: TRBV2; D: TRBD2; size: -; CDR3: CASSGSGGPIYNEQFF; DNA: TGTGCCAGCTCAGGTAGCGGGGGGCCCATCTACAATGAGCAGTTCTTC
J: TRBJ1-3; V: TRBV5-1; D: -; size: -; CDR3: CASSLAAGPGNTIYF; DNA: TGCGCCAGCAGCTTGGCTGCAGGGCCTGGAAACACCATATATTTT
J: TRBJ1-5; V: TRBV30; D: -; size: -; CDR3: CAWSVRAGQVQPQHF; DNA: TGTGCCTGGAGTGTCCGGGCAGGGCAGGTTCAGCCCCAGCATTTT
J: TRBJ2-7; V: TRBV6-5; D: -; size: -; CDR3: CASTGSPSYEQYF; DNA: TGTGCCAGTACAGGGTCCCCGTCCTACGAGCAGTACTTC
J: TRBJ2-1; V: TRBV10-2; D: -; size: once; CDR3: CASTSDSSYNEQFF; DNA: TGCGCCAGCACTAGCGATAGCTCCTACAATGAGCAGTTCTTC
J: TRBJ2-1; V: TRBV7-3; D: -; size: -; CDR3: CASSLTGASAYNEQFF; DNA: TGTGCCAGCAGCTTAACAGGGGCTAGCGCTTACAATGAGCAGTTCTTC
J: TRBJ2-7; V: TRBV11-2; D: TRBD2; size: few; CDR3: CASSTPAGGTYEQYF; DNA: TGTGCCAGCAGCACTCCGGCGGGGGGAACCTACGAGCAGTACTTC
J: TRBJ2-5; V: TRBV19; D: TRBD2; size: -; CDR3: CASSPRGRESRGQETQYF; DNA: TGTGCCAGTAGTCCCCGGGGGAGGGAGTCAAGAGGCCAAGAGACCCAGTACTTC
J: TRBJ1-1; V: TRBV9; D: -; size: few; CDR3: CASSVVWNTEAFF; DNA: TGTGCCAGCAGCGTAGTGTGGAACACTGAAGCTTTCTTT
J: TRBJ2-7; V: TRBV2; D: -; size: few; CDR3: CASRVDSSYEQYF; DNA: TGTGCCAGCAGAGTCGACAGCTCCTACGAGCAGTACTTC
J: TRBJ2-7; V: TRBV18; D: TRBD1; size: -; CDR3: CASSPRTGDYEQYF; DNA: TGTGCCAGCTCACCCAGGACAGGGGACTACGAGCAGTACTTC
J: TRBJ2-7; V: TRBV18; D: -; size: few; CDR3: CASSPSPSSYEQYF; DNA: TGTGCCAGCTCACCCAGCCCCAGCTCCTACGAGCAGTACTTC
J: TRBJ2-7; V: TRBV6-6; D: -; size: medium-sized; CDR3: CASSLTETYEQYF; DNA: TGTGCCAGCAGTTTGACAGAAACCTACGAGCAGTACTTC
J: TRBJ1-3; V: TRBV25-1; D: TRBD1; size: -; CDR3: CARTGSSGNTIYF; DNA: TGTGCCAGGACAGGGTCCTCTGGAAACACCATATATTTT